The T cell receptor (beta chain) under discussion was sequenced for a study of low-dose radiotherapy and immunotherapy resistance in tumors. TRAV- and TRBV-specific primers, spanning alpha and beta chains, primed first-strand cDNA. Both a constant-region primer and a V-primer adapter served to amplify TCRs across 15 to 25 PCR cycles. TCRdb recomputed calls from the reads with MiXCR, one row per CDR3 protein. The sample holds 54,000 or so distinct CDR3 sequences, approximately 26% seen once. Time point in this sample: before trial treatment. V lost 5 bases and J lost 8, with 15 bases in between. The CDR3 is made up of 13 amino acids. Germline assignment: CDR1 MDHEN and CDR2 SYDVKM. This clonotype has a count of ten or more.

The genes are TRBV28 and TRBJ1-2; D is uncertain. Sequenced here: PBMCs, sampled before treatment. The source of this sequence is a male donor with prostate cancer. The CDR3 coding sequence is TGTGCCAGCAGTGAGGGTAAAAATGGAGGCTACACCTTC. It encodes CASSEGKNGGYTF.